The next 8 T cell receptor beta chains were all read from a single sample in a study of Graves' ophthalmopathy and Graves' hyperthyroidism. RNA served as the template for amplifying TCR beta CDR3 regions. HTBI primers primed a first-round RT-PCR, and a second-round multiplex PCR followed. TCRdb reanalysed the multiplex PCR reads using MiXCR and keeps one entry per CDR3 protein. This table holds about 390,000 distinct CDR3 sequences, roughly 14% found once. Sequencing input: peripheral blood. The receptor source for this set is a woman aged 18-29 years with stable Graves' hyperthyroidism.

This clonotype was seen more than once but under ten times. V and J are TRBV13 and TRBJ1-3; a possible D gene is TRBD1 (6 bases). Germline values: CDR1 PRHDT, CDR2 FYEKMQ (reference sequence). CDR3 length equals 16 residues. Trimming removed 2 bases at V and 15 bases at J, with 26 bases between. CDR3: CASSLFGGEYKETRYF. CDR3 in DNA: TGTGCCAGCAGCTTATTTGGGGGCGAGTATAAAGAAACAAGATATTTT.

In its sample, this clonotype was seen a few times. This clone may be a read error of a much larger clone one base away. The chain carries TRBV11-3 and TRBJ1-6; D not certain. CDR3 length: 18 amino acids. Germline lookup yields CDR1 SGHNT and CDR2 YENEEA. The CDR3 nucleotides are TGTGCCAGCAGCTTAACGAGCCAGTGGGCTACCTATAATCCACCCCTCCACTTT. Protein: CASSLTSQWATYNPPLHF.

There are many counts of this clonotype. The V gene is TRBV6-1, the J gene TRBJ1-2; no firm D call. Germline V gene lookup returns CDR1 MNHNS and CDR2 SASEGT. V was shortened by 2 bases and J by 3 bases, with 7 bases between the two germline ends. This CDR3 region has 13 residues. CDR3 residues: CASSEQAHYGYTF. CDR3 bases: TGTGCCAGCAGTGAACAGGCCCACTATGGCTACACCTTC.

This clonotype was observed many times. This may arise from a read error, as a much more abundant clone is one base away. CDR3 sequence: CASSLSGYQETKYF. The DNA for the CDR3 is TGTGCCAGCAGTTTATCCGGGTACCAAGAGACCAAGTACTTC. The J gene is TRBJ2-5, the V gene TRBV12-3 or TRBV12-4; D ambiguous. The CDR3 totals 14 residues.

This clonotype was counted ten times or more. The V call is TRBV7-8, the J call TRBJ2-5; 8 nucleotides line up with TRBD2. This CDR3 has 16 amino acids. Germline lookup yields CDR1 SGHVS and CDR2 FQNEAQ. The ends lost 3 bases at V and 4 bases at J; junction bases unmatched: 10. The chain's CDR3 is CASSLHQNGGGETQYF. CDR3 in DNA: TGTGCCAGCAGCTTGCATCAGAACGGGGGGGGAGAGACCCAGTACTTC.

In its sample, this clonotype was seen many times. The CDR3 here is CASTRDLQYGYTF. The DNA of the CDR3 is TGTGCCAGCACCCGGGACTTGCAATATGGCTACACCTTC. The chain joins TRBV28 to TRBJ1-2; D is perhaps TRBD1 (5 bases). This CDR3 is built from 13 residues. Germline CDR1 and CDR2: MDHEN and SYDVKM. V was clipped by 7 bases and J by 5 bases, with 14 bases between them.

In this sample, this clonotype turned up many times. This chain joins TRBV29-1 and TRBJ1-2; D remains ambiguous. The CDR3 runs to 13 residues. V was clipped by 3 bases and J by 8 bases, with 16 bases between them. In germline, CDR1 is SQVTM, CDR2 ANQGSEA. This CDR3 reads CSVDEVGRRGYTF. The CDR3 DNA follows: TGCAGCGTTGACGAGGTGGGCAGGCGCGGCTACACCTTC.

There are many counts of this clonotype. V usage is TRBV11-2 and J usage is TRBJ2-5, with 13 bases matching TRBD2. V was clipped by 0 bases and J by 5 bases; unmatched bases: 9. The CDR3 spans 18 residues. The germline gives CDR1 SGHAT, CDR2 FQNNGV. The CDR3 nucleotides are TGTGCCAGCAGCTTAGATACTAGCGGGGGGGCATTTCCTGAGACCCAGTACTTC. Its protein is CASSLDTSGGAFPETQYF.